This T cell receptor (beta chain) appears in the sequencing data of a study of shared clonotypes between healthy human individuals. Study findings and constraints: Incomplete sequencing of sorted subsets was indicated by rarefaction despite large depth. The sharing of about 5% of naive CD4 clonotypes was seen across a few donors.

Naive CD8 cells comprised CD45RO-negative, CCR7-positively selected cells, excluding terminally differentiated effector memory CD45RA+ cells. This CDR3 region has 18 residues. Germline V lookup: CDR1 MDHEN, CDR2 SYDVKM. V was cut by 2 bases and J by 4 bases, with 24 bases left in between. Details on this clone: The target antigen is unknown.

The assay ran at deep level. Profiled with immunoSEQ multiplex PCR; TCRdb holds only in-frame clones, not every one. The sample records around 2.1 million clones, roughly 91% being singletons. This clonotype was sampled from a man younger than 30 in good health. Some clones in this sample may be carry-over from other donors' samples. The sequenced material came from naive CD8+ T cells from PBMCs. The chain employs TRBV28 and TRBJ2-7; D call uncertain. CDR3 sequence (DNA): TGTGCCAGCAGTTTAAGGACGGTCCCCGATTGGAAGAGGTACGAGCAGTACTTC. Protein product: CASSLRTVPDWKRYEQYF.